A single sample gave rise to the 11 T cell receptor beta chains below, sequenced in a study of cytomegalovirus exposure and HLA in healthy donors. With 60 Vbeta and 13 Jbeta primers, the PCR was carried out. Data came from immunoSEQ multiplex PCR; TCRdb stores just in-frame clones and leaves some out. The repertoire includes approximately 110,000 clones, more than 65% of them detected once, and approximately 0.9% sits in the top ten. Sequencing was done on a sample of PBMCs. All receptors derive from a woman aged 25 to 45 in good health and CMV-seronegative.

V usage is TRBV27 and J usage is TRBJ2-2, with 10 bases lining up with TRBD1. The CDR3 consists of 19 residues. Losses at the gene ends were 3 bases for V and 2 bases for J; bases not matched to a gene: 12. Germline V gene data show CDR1 as MNHEY and CDR2 as SMNVEV (reference sequence). CDR3 residues: CASSFIASGTGDNTGELFF. The DNA of the CDR3 is TGTGCCAGCAGTTTTATTGCCTCCGGGACAGGGGATAACACCGGGGAGCTGTTTTTT.

This sequence joins TRBV6-5 and TRBJ1-3; the D is unclear. Germline CDR1 reads MNHEY; CDR2 reads SVGAGI. The CDR3 sequence is 16 residues long. V was shortened by 4 bases and J by 0 bases, with 13 bases between the two germline ends. The CDR3 DNA is TGTGCCAGCAGTTCTGGCGGAGTCCTCTCTGGAAACACCATATATTTT. It translates to CASSSGGVLSGNTIYF.

This clone was seen at least ten times. V is TRBV6-6 and J is TRBJ1-2; the D gene is possibly TRBD1 (6 bases). Germline CDR1 is MNHNY and CDR2 is SVGAGI (reference sequence). Trimming cost V 6 bases and J 5 bases, with 22 bases left between them. The CDR3 has 16 amino acids. This CDR3 is CASRQQGRAFGYGYTF. CDR3 nucleotide sequence: TGTGCCAGCAGACAACAGGGCAGGGCGTTTGGGTATGGCTACACCTTC.

The genes are TRBV28 and TRBJ2-2; D possibly corresponds to TRBD2 (5 bases). The V and J ends lost 6 bases and 5 bases respectively, with 19 bases between them. The CDR3 sequence is 16 residues long. CDR1 and CDR2 from the germline V gene are MDHEN and SYDVKM. The CDR3 DNA sequence: TGTGCCAGCAGCCCTACACCCGGGGTTCGGACCGGGGAGCTGTTTTTT. Amino acids: CASSPTPGVRTGELFF.

This clone was seen more than once but under ten times. The chain has TRBV30 and TRBJ2-3; 14 bases align to TRBD2. Germline V gene data show CDR1 as GTSNPN and CDR2 as SVGIG (reference sequence). The CDR3 contains 18 residues. With 2 bases clipped from V and 2 bases from J, the junction kept 9 bases outside the gene matches. The CDR3 region is CAWSRGLAGAIFTDTQYF. The CDR3 bases are TGTGCCTGGAGTAGGGGACTAGCGGGAGCAATTTTCACAGATACGCAGTATTTT.

This sequence joins TRBV28 and TRBJ2-6; no clear D gene. The CDR3 has 15 amino acids. V shed 5 bases and J shed 0 bases, with 8 bases lying between them. Germline CDR1 reads MDHEN; CDR2 reads SYDVKM. The CDR3 bases are TGTGCCAGCAGTAGACACCCCTCTGGGGCCAACGTCCTGACTTTC. Translated: CASSRHPSGANVLTF.

This clone appeared a single time. V and J are TRBV7-8 and TRBJ2-3; tentative D call: TRBD2 (7 bases). Germline V gene sequence: CDR1 SGHVS, CDR2 FQNEAQ. V shed 1 base and J shed 0 bases, with 11 bases lying between them. This CDR3 is 16 amino acids long. The CDR3 nucleotides read TGTGCCAGCAGCTTAGGCGGGGGCCTTAGCACAGATACGCAGTATTTT. Amino acid sequence: CASSLGGGLSTDTQYF. Based on the CDR3 plus reference TRBV7-8 and TRBJ2-3, the full variable domain is GAGVSQSPRYKVAKRGQDVALRCDPISGHVSLFWYQQALGQGPEFLTYFQNEAQLDKSGLPSDRFFAERPEGSVSTLKIQRTQQEDSAVYLCASSLGGGLSTDTQYFGPGTRLTVL.

The chain couples TRBV6-1 to TRBJ1-1; 9 bases map to TRBD1. The V and J ends lost 2 bases and 1 base, in that order; junction bases with no gene match: 2. The CDR3 loop spans 15 amino acids. Germline values: CDR1 MNHNS, CDR2 SASEGT. The CDR3 region has the DNA TGTGCCAGCAGTGAATGGGGACAGGGGAACACTGAAGCTTTCTTT. Translation gives CASSEWGQGNTEAFF.

This clone was picked up one time. V gene TRBV5-1 combines with J gene TRBJ2-2; 10 nucleotides match TRBD1. V trimming: 3 bases; J trimming: 3 bases; junction bases outside the gene matches: 5. This CDR3 has 16 amino acids. CDR1 and CDR2 (germline): SGHRS, YFSETQ. The CDR3 region is CASSSTGQGHTGELFF. CDR3 nucleotides: TGCGCCAGCAGCTCGACGGGACAGGGGCACACCGGGGAGCTGTTTTTT. Full variable domain (remainder filled in from reference TRBV5-1 and TRBJ2-2): KAGVTQTPRYLIKTRGQQVTLSCSPISGHRSVSWYQQTPGQGLQFLFEYFSETQRNKGNFPGRFSGRQFSNSRSEMNVSTLELGDSALYLCASSSTGQGHTGELFFGEGSRLTVL.

In nucleotides, the CDR3 is TGTGCCAGCTCCACCGGGGGGGTTATGAACACTGAAGCTTTCTTT. Translated, it gives CASSTGGVMNTEAFF. This rearrangement joins TRBV2 to TRBJ1-1; D is possibly TRBD1 (5 bases). Trimming removed 8 bases from V and 0 bases from J, with 16 bases in between. CDR3 length: 15 residues. Germline CDR1 reads SNHLY; CDR2 reads FYNNEI.

The rearrangement uses TRBV6-1 and TRBJ2-7, with a possible D match to TRBD2 (5 bases). This CDR3 spans 14 amino acids. Germline CDR1 is MNHNS and CDR2 is SASEGT. V lost 7 bases to trimming and J lost 6 bases, with 19 bases between them. The DNA for the CDR3 is TGTGCCAGCAACCACGGGTCCCGAGGAGGCGAGCAGTACTTC. It is translated as CASNHGSRGGEQYF.